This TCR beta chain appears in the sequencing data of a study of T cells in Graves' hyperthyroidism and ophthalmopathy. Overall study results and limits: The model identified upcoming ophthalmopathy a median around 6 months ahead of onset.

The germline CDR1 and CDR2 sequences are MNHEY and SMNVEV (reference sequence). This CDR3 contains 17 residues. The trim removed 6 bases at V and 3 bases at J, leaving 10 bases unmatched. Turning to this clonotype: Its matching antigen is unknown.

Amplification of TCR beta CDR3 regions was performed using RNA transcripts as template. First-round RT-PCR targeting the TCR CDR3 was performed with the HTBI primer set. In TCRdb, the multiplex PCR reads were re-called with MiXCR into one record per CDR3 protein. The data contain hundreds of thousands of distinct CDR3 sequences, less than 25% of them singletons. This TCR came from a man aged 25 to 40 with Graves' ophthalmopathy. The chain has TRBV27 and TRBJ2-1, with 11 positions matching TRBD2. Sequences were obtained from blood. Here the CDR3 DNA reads TGTGCCAGCAGGCTTACTAGCGGGAGATATCTCTACAATGAGCAGTTCTTC. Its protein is CASRLTSGRYLYNEQFF.